The T cell receptor beta chain described here comes from a study of cytomegalovirus exposure and HLA in healthy donors. Findings of the study overall: TCR beta sequences reportedly predicted most subjects' HLA-A and HLA-B alleles accurately. The listing of 150 to 200 TCR beta chains classed them as cytomegalovirus-associated. Previously analyzed data showed that most TCR beta V segments were productive at a frequency of about 87% or about 30%. When analyzed later, a missense DCLRE1C variant was found to be linked to TCR beta V- and J-gene trimming.

The PCR had 60 Vbeta and 13 Jbeta primers. Method: immunoSEQ multiplex PCR; TCRdb's copy keeps in-frame clones and lacks some. Of roughly 220,000 clones listed, roughly 68% were seen once; the top ten hold roughly 2.5%. This clone came up a few times. The antigen remains undetermined. Sequencing used PBMCs. This sequence originates from a man aged 35 to 55 in good health and CMV-seropositive.

CDR3 residues: CASSQVEGWTGRKDTQYF. CDR3 DNA: TGCGCCAGCAGCCAAGTTGAGGGGTGGACAGGGCGTAAAGATACGCAGTATTTT. The V gene is TRBV4-1, the J gene TRBJ2-3; 8 bases align to TRBD1. Germline lookup yields CDR1 MGHRA and CDR2 YSYEKL. The length of the CDR3 is 18 residues. V gave up 1 base and J gave up 5 bases; unmatched junction bases: 14.